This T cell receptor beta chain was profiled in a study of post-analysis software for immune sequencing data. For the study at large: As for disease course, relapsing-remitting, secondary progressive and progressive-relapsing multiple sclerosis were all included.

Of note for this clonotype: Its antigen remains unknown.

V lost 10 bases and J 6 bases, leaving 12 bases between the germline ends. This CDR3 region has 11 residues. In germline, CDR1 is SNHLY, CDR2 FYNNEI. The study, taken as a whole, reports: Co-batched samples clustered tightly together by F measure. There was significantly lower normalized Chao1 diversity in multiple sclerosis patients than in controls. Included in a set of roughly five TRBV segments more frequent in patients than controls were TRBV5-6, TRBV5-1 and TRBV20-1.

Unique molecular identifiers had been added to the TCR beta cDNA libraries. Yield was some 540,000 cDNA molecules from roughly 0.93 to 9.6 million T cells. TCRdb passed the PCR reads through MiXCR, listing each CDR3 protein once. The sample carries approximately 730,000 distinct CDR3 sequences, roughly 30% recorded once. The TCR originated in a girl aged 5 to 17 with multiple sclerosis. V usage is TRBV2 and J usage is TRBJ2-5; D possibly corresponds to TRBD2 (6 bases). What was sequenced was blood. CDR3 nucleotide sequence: TGTGCCATTAGGGGCGGGAAGACCCAGTACTTC. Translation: CAIRGGKTQYF.